The rows below give T cell receptor beta chains drawn from one sample of a study of T-cell memory formation after mild COVID-19. TCRdb passed the 5' RACE reads through MiXCR, listing each CDR3 protein once. Altogether 110,000 or so distinct CDR3 sequences are present, about a fifth being singletons, with the ten largest covering approximately 41%. Material: PBMCs or a T cell subset sorted from them (not recorded which). The origin of the receptors is a man aged 18 to 29 who had mild COVID-19 (a few samples of this study predate the infection). Cell type and time point are not known. The CDR3 runs from the conserved cysteine through the conserved F or W. The order of the fields is V gene, J gene, D gene, CDR3 protein. The D gene is left open where the match is weak.

v_gene: TRBV5-1
j_gene: TRBJ1-6
d_gene: TRBD1
CDR3aa: CASSIRQGNSPLHF

v_gene: TRBV7-2
j_gene: TRBJ2-3
d_gene: TRBD2
CDR3aa: CASSSQAAGGPTDTQYF

v_gene: TRBV7-8
j_gene: TRBJ2-2
d_gene: -
CDR3aa: CASSRTVNTGELFF

v_gene: TRBV4-3
j_gene: TRBJ2-1
d_gene: -
CDR3aa: CASSQDSGGSYNEQFF

v_gene: TRBV6-5
j_gene: TRBJ1-1
d_gene: -
CDR3aa: CASSRPGVSEAFF

v_gene: TRBV25-1
j_gene: TRBJ2-7
d_gene: -
CDR3aa: CASSEVGGNEQYF

v_gene: TRBV28
j_gene: TRBJ1-2
d_gene: -
CDR3aa: CASSLVSGAGYTF

v_gene: TRBV12-3/TRBV12-4
j_gene: TRBJ2-1
d_gene: -
CDR3aa: CASSGAASSYNEQFF

v_gene: TRBV7-6
j_gene: TRBJ2-1
d_gene: -
CDR3aa: CASSLTEVNNEQFF

v_gene: TRBV11-2
j_gene: TRBJ1-1
d_gene: -
CDR3aa: CASSLVWGHGTEAFF

v_gene: TRBV12-5
j_gene: TRBJ2-7
d_gene: -
CDR3aa: CASGFLTPSYEQYF

v_gene: TRBV6-6
j_gene: TRBJ2-2
d_gene: -
CDR3aa: CASRRRTNTGELFF

v_gene: TRBV29-1
j_gene: TRBJ2-1
d_gene: -
CDR3aa: CSAPGVSYNEQFF

v_gene: TRBV7-3
j_gene: TRBJ2-5
d_gene: -
CDR3aa: CASSFEGQETQYF

v_gene: TRBV4-3
j_gene: TRBJ2-7
d_gene: -
CDR3aa: CASSQDPGVYEQYF

v_gene: TRBV5-5
j_gene: TRBJ1-6
d_gene: TRBD1
CDR3aa: CASSLSRTGGHNSPLHF

v_gene: TRBV7-9
j_gene: TRBJ2-2
d_gene: TRBD1
CDR3aa: CASSLTTGRNGELFF

v_gene: TRBV9
j_gene: TRBJ1-6
d_gene: -
CDR3aa: CASSPWGAGSPLHF

v_gene: TRBV6-2/TRBV6-3
j_gene: TRBJ2-3
d_gene: -
CDR3aa: CASSYSSLGQPPNPGPDTQYF

v_gene: TRBV6-5
j_gene: TRBJ1-5
d_gene: -
CDR3aa: CASSYGGDYQPQHF